The 10 T cell receptor beta chains given below trace back to one sample, sequenced in a study of blood T cells in healthy people across ages. Sample-barcoded 5' priming and a J-beta primer mix drove a second PCR of 7 to 11 cycles. Each CDR3 protein is one row after TCRdb ran MiXCR on the 5' RACE reads. The sample comprises around 990,000 distinct CDR3 sequences, around two fifths of which are singletons, and 13% rests with the top ten. Sequencing used blood. The receptors originated from a man aged 18 to 29 in good health.

This clonotype was picked up many times. The V call is TRBV7-3, the J call TRBJ2-3; D is unresolved. The CDR3 spans 14 residues. Germline lookup yields CDR1 SGHTA and CDR2 FQGTGA. Trimming left V 2 bases short and J 4 bases short, with 10 bases between. The CDR3 is CASSLDGRPDTQYF. CDR3 nucleotides: TGTGCCAGCAGCTTAGACGGTCGCCCAGATACGCAGTATTTT.

On this clonotype: The junction differs from germline at one of its ends, possibly a read error. V gene TRBV6-2 or TRBV6-3 combines with J gene TRBJ2-7, with no clear D. The J call may be faulty, since TRBJ2-5 better matches the DNA end. Germline CDR1 MNHEY, CDR2 SVGEGT. The CDR3 loop spans 13 amino acids. CDR3 sequence: CANSFDHWETQYF. The CDR3 nucleotides read TGTGCCAACAGTTTTGACCACTGGGAGACCCAGTACTTC.

A few counts support this clonotype. The rearrangement joins TRBV11-2 to TRBJ2-1; unclear D gene. The CDR3 extends over 13 amino acids. V lost 5 bases to trimming and J lost 3 bases, with 8 bases between them. Per the germline V gene, CDR1 is SGHAT and CDR2 is FQNNGV. The CDR3 sequence is CASSPTDYNEQFF. CDR3 DNA sequence: TGTGCCAGCAGCCCTACGGACTACAATGAGCAGTTCTTC.

This clonotype was counted many times. The chain joins TRBV12-3 or TRBV12-4 to TRBJ1-2, with D possibly TRBD1 on 6 matching bases. Trimming pared 8 bases from V and 7 bases from J, leaving 14 bases between. The CDR3 has 12 amino acids. Here the CDR3 DNA reads TGTGCCAGCGCCAAGCAGACAGGTGGCTACACCTTC. Encoded protein: CASAKQTGGYTF.

Of note for this clonotype: The junction and the germline gene differ at one end; a read error may be behind it. V usage is TRBV13 and J usage is TRBJ1-1, with D unresolved. The germline gives CDR1 PRHDT, CDR2 FYEKMQ (reference sequence). This CDR3 region has 15 residues. Here the CDR3 reads CAGSSYSERNTEAFF. CDR3 coding DNA: TGTGCCGGCAGCAGTTACAGCGAAAGGAACACTGAAGCTTTCTTT.

This chain connects TRBV12-3 or TRBV12-4 to TRBJ2-1; maybe TRBD1 (6 bases). V dropped 7 bases and J dropped 6 bases, with 19 bases sitting between them. The CDR3 sequence is 15 residues long. This chain's CDR3 is CASNRARTVGNEQFF. CDR3 coding DNA: TGTGCCAGCAACCGGGCCAGGACAGTGGGCAATGAGCAGTTCTTC.

This sequence joins TRBV4-3 and TRBJ2-7; D may correspond to TRBD1 or TRBD2 (6 bases each). Trimming removed 4 bases at V and 3 bases at J, with 16 bases between. This CDR3 region has 15 residues. Germline CDR1 reads LGHNA; CDR2 reads YSLEER. CDR3 sequence: CASSPSTRGVYEQYF. CDR3 coding DNA: TGCGCCAGCAGCCCTAGCACTAGGGGGGTCTACGAGCAGTACTTC.

This clonotype was observed once. The CDR3 loop reads CASSTLDRAGNTIYF. CDR3 DNA sequence: TGTGCCAGCAGCACACTGGACAGGGCCGGAAACACCATATATTTT. The V and J genes are TRBV9 and TRBJ1-3; 8 nucleotides line up with TRBD1. Trimming at V came to 4 bases and at J to 4 bases, leaving 7 bases not matched to a gene. Looked up from germline, CDR1 is SGDLS and CDR2 is YYNGEE. CDR3 length equals 15 residues. Together with reference TRBV9 and TRBJ1-3, the CDR3 gives the full variable domain: DSGVTQTPKHLITATGQRVTLRCSPRSGDLSVYWYQQSLDQGLQFLIQYYNGEERAKGNILERFSAQQFPDLHSELNLSSLELGDSALYFCASSTLDRAGNTIYFGEGSWLTVV.

This clonotype has just a few counts. The chain employs TRBV7-9 and TRBJ2-1; D unresolved. The CDR3 runs to 13 residues. Trimming cost V 4 bases and J 9 bases, with 13 bases left between them. Per germline, CDR1 SEHNR and CDR2 FQNEAQ (reference sequence). The CDR3 sequence is CASSSQGLGEQFF. In DNA, the CDR3 is TGTGCCAGCAGCTCCCAAGGATTGGGTGAGCAGTTCTTC.

The rearrangement uses TRBV21-1 and TRBJ1-5. TRBV21-1 is a listed pseudogene. CDR3 length: 15 amino acids. The CDR3 protein is CASSKKWISNQPQHF. CDR3 DNA: TGTGCCAGCAGCAAAAAGTGGATTAGCAATCAGCCCCAGCATTTT.